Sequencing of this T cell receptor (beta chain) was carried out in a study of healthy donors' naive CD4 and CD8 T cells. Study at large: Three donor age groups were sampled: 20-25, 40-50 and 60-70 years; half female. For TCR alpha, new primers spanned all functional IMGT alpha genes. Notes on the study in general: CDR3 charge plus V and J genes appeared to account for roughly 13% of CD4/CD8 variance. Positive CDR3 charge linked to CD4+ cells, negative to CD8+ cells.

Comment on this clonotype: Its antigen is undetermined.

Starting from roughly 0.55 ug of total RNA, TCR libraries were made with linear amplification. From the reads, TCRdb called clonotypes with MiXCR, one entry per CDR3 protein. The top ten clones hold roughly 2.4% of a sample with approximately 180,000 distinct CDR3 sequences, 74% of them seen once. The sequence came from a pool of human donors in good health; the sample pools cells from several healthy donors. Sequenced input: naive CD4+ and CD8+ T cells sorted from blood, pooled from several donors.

CDR3 bases: TGCAGCGTTGGGTTCGAGGGGGAATCCTACGAGCAGTACTTC. Its translation: CSVGFEGESYEQYF. The chain joins TRBV29-1 to TRBJ2-7, with a weak D call TRBD1 (6 bases). V was pared by 4 bases and J by 1 base, with 14 bases between. This CDR3 is 14 amino acids long. Germline CDR1 reads SQVTM; CDR2 reads ANQGSEA.